Presented here are 30 T cell receptor beta chains from one specimen sequenced in a study of T cells after yellow fever vaccination. One entry per CDR3 protein results from TCRdb running MiXCR on the 5' RACE reads. The sample lists 400,000 or so distinct CDR3 sequences, about 17% occurring once. Sequenced here: PBMCs, sampled before the yellow fever booster vaccination. The receptor source for this set is a man between 18 and 35 years old who received the YFV17D yellow fever vaccine.

Ten or more counts support this clonotype. The chain is built from TRBV4-2 and TRBJ2-4; D possibly corresponds to TRBD1 (5 bases). V lost 3 bases and J 0 bases, leaving 6 bases between the germline ends. The CDR3 is 14 amino acids. Germline V gene sequence: CDR1 LGHNA, CDR2 YNFKEQ. Written as DNA, the CDR3 is TGTGCCAGCAGCCACGGACAAGCCAAAAACATTCAGTACTTC. Protein: CASSHGQAKNIQYF.

The V call is TRBV5-1, the J call TRBJ2-5; 7 bases agree with TRBD1. Germline assignment: CDR1 SGHRS and CDR2 YFSETQ. The CDR3 runs to 12 residues. Trimming at V came to 4 bases and at J to 7 bases, leaving 4 bases not matched to a gene. CDR3 nucleotide sequence: TGCGCCAGCAGCCCCACAGGGGCGACCCAGTACTTC. Translated: CASSPTGATQYF.

This clonotype turned up a few times. The chain combines TRBV6-6 with TRBJ2-3; TRBD1 aligns across 8 bases. Germline V gives CDR1 MNHNY, CDR2 SVGAGI (reference sequence). The CDR3 covers 17 residues. J lost 3 bases, V lost 0 bases, and 8 bases had no gene match. The CDR3 nucleotides read TGTGCCAGCAGTTACTCGAATATGGACAGGGAGACAGATACGCAGTATTTT. Encoded protein: CASSYSNMDRETDTQYF.

The chain employs TRBV29-1 and TRBJ2-5, with D perhaps matching TRBD2 (6 bases). The CDR3 is 12 residues long. V was shortened by 7 bases and J by 2 bases, with 11 bases between the two germline ends. CDR1 is SQVTM and CDR2 is ANQGSEA in the germline V gene. The CDR3: CSAGRGQETQYF. CDR3 nucleotides: TGCAGCGCCGGGCGGGGACAAGAGACCCAGTACTTC.

In this sample, this clonotype turned up a few times. This sequence joins TRBV6-6 and TRBJ2-1; possible D gene TRBD1, 6 bases. The CDR3 consists of 16 residues. CDR1 MNHNY and CDR2 SVGAGI come from the germline V gene (reference sequence). The ends were cut back, 5 bases at V and 2 bases at J, with 16 bases in the middle. CDR3 region: CASSRPTGITYNEQFF. The CDR3 DNA reads as TGTGCCAGCAGTCGACCAACAGGGATAACCTACAATGAGCAGTTCTTC.

This sequence joins TRBV20-1 and TRBJ2-5, with D uncertain. Germline V gene lookup returns CDR1 DFQATT and CDR2 SNEGSKA (reference sequence). The V end lost 1 base, the J end lost 2 bases, and 11 bases lay between the germline ends. This CDR3 contains 14 residues. In nucleotides, the CDR3 is TGCAGTGCTAGAGGAACAGCTTCTCAAGAGACCCAGTACTTC. This translates into CSARGTASQETQYF.

This clonotype appeared a few times. The CDR3 sequence is CASTRQGGSYNEQFF. The CDR3 bases are TGTGCCAGCACCCGTCAGGGGGGTTCCTACAATGAGCAGTTCTTC. The genes are TRBV7-2 and TRBJ2-1; a weak D match, TRBD1 (7 bases). The V gene's germline CDR1 is SGHTA and CDR2 FQGNSA. V was trimmed by 7 bases and J by 1 base, leaving 14 bases between them. This CDR3 is 15 amino acids long.

This clonotype was counted a few times. This sequence joins TRBV6-1 and TRBJ1-2; TRBD1 matches at 9 bases. The V gene end was trimmed by 6 bases and the J gene end by 8 bases; junction bases not matched to a gene: 10. This CDR3 is 14 amino acids long. The germline V gene has CDR1 MNHNS and CDR2 SASEGT. The CDR3 bases are TGTGCCAGCAGCGGGCCCACAGGGGGCAGAGGCTACACCTTC. Amino acid sequence: CASSGPTGGRGYTF.

The J gene is TRBJ2-3, the V gene TRBV2, with D unresolved. There are 10 residues in the CDR3. Germline CDR1 is SNHLY and CDR2 is FYNNEI. V shed 6 bases and J shed 7 bases, with 5 bases lying between them. CDR3 protein: CASRHNTQYF. CDR3 bases: TGTGCCAGCAGGCACAATACGCAGTATTTT. The complete variable domain, with remaining parts taken from reference TRBV2 and TRBJ2-3, reads EPEVTQTPSHQVTQMGQEVILRCVPISNHLYFYWYRQILGQKVEFLVSFYNNEISEKSEIFDDQFSVERPDGSNFTLKIRSTKLEDSAMYFCASRHNTQYFGPGTRLTVL.

The chain carries TRBV4-1 and TRBJ2-7; D not certain. This CDR3 is built from 12 residues. Germline assignment: CDR1 MGHRA and CDR2 YSYEKL. The ends were cut back, 1 base at V and 7 bases at J, with 8 bases in the middle. Here the CDR3 reads CASSQGSSEQYF. DNA for the CDR3: TGCGCCAGCAGCCAAGGCAGCTCAGAGCAGTACTTC.

V is TRBV4-3 and J is TRBJ1-1; 7 bases match TRBD1. The germline V gene encodes CDR1 LGHNA and CDR2 YSLEER. The CDR3 sequence is 15 residues long. J was trimmed by 4 bases and V by 0 bases; bases with no gene match: 5. The CDR3 reads CASSQEGAGGTEAFF. The CDR3 DNA follows: TGCGCCAGCAGCCAAGAGGGGGCAGGGGGCACTGAAGCTTTCTTT.

The chain recombines TRBV2 with TRBJ2-1; D not resolved. The V gene lost 8 bases and the J gene lost 0 bases, with 17 bases spanning the gap. Germline CDR1 reads SNHLY; CDR2 reads FYNNEI. The CDR3 extends over 16 amino acids. In nucleotides, the CDR3 is TGTGCCAGCTCCCGCCGAGACGCGAGCTCCTACAATGAGCAGTTCTTC. Its protein is CASSRRDASSYNEQFF.

The V and J genes are TRBV4-3 and TRBJ1-5; D is ambiguous. This CDR3 region has 14 residues. Germline CDR1 is LGHNA and CDR2 is YSLEER. Trimming removed 1 base at V and 8 bases at J, with 12 bases between. The DNA of the CDR3 is TGCGCCAGCAGCCAAGTCACCGGGAAAGAGCCCCAGCATTTT. Translation: CASSQVTGKEPQHF.

This clonotype appeared a few times. The V and J genes are TRBV20-1 and TRBJ2-3; the D gene is possibly TRBD2 (7 bases). Deletions cut 6 bases from V and 6 bases from J, with 25 bases between. The CDR3 has 16 amino acids. Germline V gene lookup returns CDR1 DFQATT and CDR2 SNEGSKA (reference sequence). DNA of the CDR3: TGCAGTGCCGCCCCCGTGGCGGGGGCCACAGAGGATACGCAGTATTTT. Translating gives CSAAPVAGATEDTQYF.

This clonotype was counted between two and nine times. This chain connects TRBV15 to TRBJ1-2; D possibly corresponds to TRBD1 (6 bases). Looked up from germline, CDR1 is LNHNV and CDR2 is YYDKDF (reference sequence). V lost 0 bases and J 3 bases, leaving 20 bases between the germline ends. This CDR3 region has 18 residues. CDR3 nucleotides: TGTGCCACCAGCAGAGATGAACGGTTTGGCAGGGGAGACTATGGCTACACCTTC. Its translation is CATSRDERFGRGDYGYTF.

At least ten counts were recorded for this clonotype. V and J are TRBV6-2 or TRBV6-3 and TRBJ1-5, with D unclear. The CDR3 has 14 amino acids. The V end was cut by 2 bases, the J end by 5 bases, with 10 bases between. Germline CDR1 reads MNHEY; CDR2 reads SVGEGT. CDR3 in DNA: TGTGCCAGCAGTTACGGAGACCCCCATCAGCCCCAGCATTTT. The encoded protein is CASSYGDPHQPQHF.

V usage is TRBV11-2 and J usage is TRBJ2-1; D is possibly TRBD2 (6 bases). V lost 7 bases and J 0 bases, leaving 13 bases between the germline ends. This CDR3 is 15 amino acids long. Germline V gives CDR1 SGHAT, CDR2 FQNNGV. In DNA form, the CDR3 reads TGTGCCAGCAAATCGGGGGAAAGCTCCTACAATGAGCAGTTCTTC. Protein sequence: CASKSGESSYNEQFF.

V is TRBV12-5 and J is TRBJ2-7, with D uncertain. CDR1 is LGHNT, CDR2 FRNRAP, per germline. The CDR3 extends over 14 amino acids. Trimming pared 4 bases from V and 0 bases from J, leaving 10 bases between. The CDR3, as DNA: TGTGCTAGTGGTTCATCGGAGAGCTCCTACGAGCAGTACTTC. It is translated as CASGSSESSYEQYF.

This clonotype was recorded at least ten times. The V call is TRBV4-2, the J call TRBJ2-7, with D possibly being TRBD2 (6 bases). V lost 0 bases and J lost 2, with 11 bases in between. The germline CDR1 and CDR2 sequences are LGHNA and YNFKEQ. The CDR3 consists of 15 residues. DNA of the CDR3: TGTGCCAGCAGCCAAGATCTAGCGCCTGCCTACGAGCAGTACTTC. This gives the protein CASSQDLAPAYEQYF.

The chain is built from TRBV10-3 and TRBJ1-2; 7 nucleotides line up with TRBD1. Per germline, CDR1 ENHRY and CDR2 SYGVKD. With V trimmed by 6 bases and J by 2 bases, 3 bases remained unmatched. There are 13 residues in the CDR3. CDR3 sequence: CAISDRVNYGYTF. CDR3 bases: TGTGCCATCAGCGACAGGGTCAACTATGGCTACACCTTC.

The chain carries TRBV20-1 and TRBJ2-7; the D is unclear. Germline CDR1 DFQATT, CDR2 SNEGSKA (reference sequence). This CDR3 comprises 12 residues. Between the trimmed V and J ends, which lost 3 bases and 2 bases, there was a span of 8 bases. The DNA of the CDR3 is TGCAGTGCTAGCAAGGGTACCTACGAGCAGTACGTC. Its translation: CSASKGTYEQYV.

This clonotype was observed a handful of times. The rearrangement links TRBV3-1 to TRBJ2-4, with TRBD1 matching over 7 bases. The CDR3 has 13 amino acids. In germline, CDR1 is LGHDT, CDR2 YNNKEL (reference sequence). With V trimmed by 4 bases and J by 8 bases, 5 bases remained unmatched. The CDR3 loop is CASSLGQADIQYF. The DNA of the CDR3 is TGTGCCAGCAGCCTTGGACAGGCGGACATTCAGTACTTC.

J is TRBJ1-5 and V is TRBV19; maybe TRBD1 (5 bases). The ends were cut back, 3 bases at V and 3 bases at J, with 12 bases in the middle. The CDR3 length is 15 residues. Germline V gene data show CDR1 as LNHDA and CDR2 as SQIVND (reference sequence). CDR3 sequence (DNA): TGTGCCAGTAGTATGGGTGGGGCGGTCAATCAGCCCCAGCATTTT. Encoded protein: CASSMGGAVNQPQHF.

The table lists this clonotype with many counts. In nucleotides, the CDR3 is TGTGCCAGCAGTTCCCAACCCACAGGACGGTATCAGCCCCAGCATTTT. Protein sequence: CASSSQPTGRYQPQHF. The chain is built from TRBV6-5 and TRBJ1-5; maybe TRBD1 (5 bases). This CDR3 comprises 16 residues. CDR1 and CDR2 from the germline V gene are MNHEY and SVGAGI. V lost 4 bases and J lost 5, with 18 bases in between.

This clonotype has a handful of counts. The chain is built from TRBV7-2 and TRBJ2-3, with D possibly matching TRBD2 (7 bases). This CDR3 contains 16 residues. Germline V gene lookup returns CDR1 SGHTA and CDR2 FQGNSA. The V and J ends lost 2 bases and 4 bases respectively, with 16 bases between them. The CDR3 here is CASSLQGGGISDTQYF. The DNA of the CDR3 is TGTGCCAGCAGCTTACAGGGCGGGGGCATCTCAGATACGCAGTATTTT.

V usage is TRBV10-3 and J usage is TRBJ2-5, with 9 bases aligning to TRBD2. CDR1 and CDR2 (germline): ENHRY, SYGVKD. The CDR3 runs to 16 residues. J lost 4 bases, V lost 2 bases, and 8 bases had no gene match. The CDR3 DNA is TGTGCCATCAGTGAGAGGCGGGGGGGCCCTGGAGAGACCCAGTACTTC. Amino acids: CAISERRGGPGETQYF.

This chain links TRBV29-1 with TRBJ2-7; TRBD1 might be the D (6 bases). Germline lookup yields CDR1 SQVTM and CDR2 ANQGSEA. V was shortened by 4 bases and J by 0 bases, with 19 bases between the two germline ends. This CDR3 is built from 16 residues. The CDR3 spells CSVVPYWGHLSYEQYV. The CDR3 DNA reads TGCAGCGTTGTCCCCTACTGGGGACACCTCTCCTACGAGCAGTACGTC.

The V gene is TRBV7-9, the J gene TRBJ1-1; unclear D gene. Germline CDR1 and CDR2: SEHNR and FQNEAQ (reference sequence). The CDR3 spans 15 residues. Deletions cut 5 bases from V and 1 base from J, with 14 bases between. Written as DNA, the CDR3 is TGTGCCAGCAGCCGCGGCGGGCGGCCGAACACTGAAGCTTTCTTT. Translated: CASSRGGRPNTEAFF. Supplemented by reference TRBV7-9 and TRBJ1-1, the full variable domain reads DTGVSQNPRHKITKRGQNVTFRCDPISEHNRLYWYRQTLGQGPEFLTYFQNEAQLEKSRLLSDRFSAERPKGSFSTLEIQRTEQGDSAMYLCASSRGGRPNTEAFFGQGTRLTVV.

This clonotype was recorded at least ten times. The CDR3 is CASSPGQATEAFF. The CDR3 DNA follows: TGTGCCAGCAGTCCTGGACAGGCGACTGAAGCTTTCTTT. V usage is TRBV6-5 and J usage is TRBJ1-1; TRBD1 matches at 7 bases. V shed 5 bases, J shed 5 bases, and the junction held 5 bases outside the gene matches. The CDR3 is 13 amino acids. Germline V gives CDR1 MNHEY, CDR2 SVGAGI.

The chain links TRBV24-1 to TRBJ2-1; the match to TRBD2 covers 9 bases. Trimming at V came to 0 bases and at J to 4 bases, leaving 6 bases not matched to a gene. Germline V gives CDR1 KGHDR, CDR2 SFDVKD. This CDR3 contains 17 residues. In DNA form, the CDR3 reads TGTGCCACCAGTGATTTGACTGGCGGGGGGGGTTACAATGAGCAGTTCTTC. It encodes CATSDLTGGGGYNEQFF.